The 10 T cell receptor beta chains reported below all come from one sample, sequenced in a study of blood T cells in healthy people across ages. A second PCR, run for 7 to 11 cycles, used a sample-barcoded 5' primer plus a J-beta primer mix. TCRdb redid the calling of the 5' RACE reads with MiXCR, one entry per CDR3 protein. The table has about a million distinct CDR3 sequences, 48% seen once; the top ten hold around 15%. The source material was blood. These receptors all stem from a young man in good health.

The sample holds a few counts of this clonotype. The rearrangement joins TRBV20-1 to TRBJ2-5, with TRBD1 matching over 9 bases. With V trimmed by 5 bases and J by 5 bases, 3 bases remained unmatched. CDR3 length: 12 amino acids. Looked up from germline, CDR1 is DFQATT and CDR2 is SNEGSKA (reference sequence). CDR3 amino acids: CSAVQGAETQYF. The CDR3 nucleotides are TGCAGTGCTGTACAGGGGGCCGAGACCCAGTACTTC.

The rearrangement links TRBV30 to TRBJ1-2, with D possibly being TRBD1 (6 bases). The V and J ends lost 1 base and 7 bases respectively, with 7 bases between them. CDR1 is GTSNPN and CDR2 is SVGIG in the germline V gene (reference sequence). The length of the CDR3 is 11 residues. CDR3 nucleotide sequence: TGTGCCTGGAGTGGGGGGGCTGGCTACACCTTC. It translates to CAWSGGAGYTF.

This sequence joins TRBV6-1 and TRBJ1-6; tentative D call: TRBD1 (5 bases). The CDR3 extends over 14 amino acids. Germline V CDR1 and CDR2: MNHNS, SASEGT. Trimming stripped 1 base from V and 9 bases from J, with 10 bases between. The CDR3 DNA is TGTGCCAGCAGTGAAGGGGGCTGGGGTTCACCCCTCCACTTT. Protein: CASSEGGWGSPLHF.

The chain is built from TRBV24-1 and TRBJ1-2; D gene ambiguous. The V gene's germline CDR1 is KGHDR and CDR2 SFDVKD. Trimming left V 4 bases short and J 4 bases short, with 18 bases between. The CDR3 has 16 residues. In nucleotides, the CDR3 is TGTGCCACCAGTGACACCAATTCGCGCGGGGTCTATGGCTACACCTTC. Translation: CATSDTNSRGVYGYTF.

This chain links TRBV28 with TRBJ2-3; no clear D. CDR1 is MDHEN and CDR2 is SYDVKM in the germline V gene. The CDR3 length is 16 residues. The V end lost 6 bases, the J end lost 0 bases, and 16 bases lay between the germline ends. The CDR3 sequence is CASRILRTVSTDTQYF. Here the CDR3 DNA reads TGTGCCAGCAGGATTCTAAGGACCGTAAGCACAGATACGCAGTATTTT.

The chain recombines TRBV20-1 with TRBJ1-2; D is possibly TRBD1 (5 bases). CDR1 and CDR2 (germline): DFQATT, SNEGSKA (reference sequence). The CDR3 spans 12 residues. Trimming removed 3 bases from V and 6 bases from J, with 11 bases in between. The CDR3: CSASSGTDGYTF. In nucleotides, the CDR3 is TGCAGTGCTAGTTCGGGGACTGATGGCTACACCTTC.

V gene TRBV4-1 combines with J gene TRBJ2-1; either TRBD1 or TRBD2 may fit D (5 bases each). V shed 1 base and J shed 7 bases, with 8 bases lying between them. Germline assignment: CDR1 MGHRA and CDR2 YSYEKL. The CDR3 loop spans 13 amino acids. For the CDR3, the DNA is TGCGCCAGCAGCCAAGTCGAGGGGAATGAGCAGTTCTTC. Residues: CASSQVEGNEQFF.

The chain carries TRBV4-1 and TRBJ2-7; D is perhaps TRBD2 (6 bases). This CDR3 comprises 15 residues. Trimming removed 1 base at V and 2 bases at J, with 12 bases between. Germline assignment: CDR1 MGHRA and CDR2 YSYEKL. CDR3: CASSQGGDGTYEQYF. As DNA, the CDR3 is TGCGCCAGCAGCCAAGGCGGGGACGGAACCTACGAGCAGTACTTC.

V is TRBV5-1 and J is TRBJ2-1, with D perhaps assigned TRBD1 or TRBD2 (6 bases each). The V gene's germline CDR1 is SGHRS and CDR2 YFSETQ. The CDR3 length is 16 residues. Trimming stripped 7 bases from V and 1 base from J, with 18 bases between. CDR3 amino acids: CASEPTGGTSYNEQFF. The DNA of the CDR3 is TGCGCCAGCGAACCAACAGGAGGGACATCCTACAATGAGCAGTTCTTC.

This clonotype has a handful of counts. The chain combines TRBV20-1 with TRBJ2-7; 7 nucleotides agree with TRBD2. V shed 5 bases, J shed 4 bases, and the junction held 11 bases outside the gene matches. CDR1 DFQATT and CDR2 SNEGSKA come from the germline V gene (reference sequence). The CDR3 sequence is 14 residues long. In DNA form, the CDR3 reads TGCAGTGCTCCGGCGGGGGTACTTACTTACGAGCAGTACTTC. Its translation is CSAPAGVLTYEQYF.